The T cell receptor beta chain under discussion was sequenced for a study of T cell responses to AZD1222 COVID-19 vaccine. Remarks on this clone: What it binds is not known.

Overall study findings and caveats: Recipients of two AZD1222 doses showed rising Spike-specific TCR breadth and depth. Clonal diversity may have been underestimated, and the donors were mostly white British, with more females than males.

Profiled with immunoSEQ multiplex PCR; TCRdb holds only in-frame clones, not every one. This sample has around 150,000 clones, with about 90% found just once. The CDR3 sequence is 13 residues long. The V end lost 4 bases, the J end lost 11 bases, and 15 bases lay between the germline ends. V usage is TRBV12-3 or TRBV12-4 and J usage is TRBJ1-5; possible D gene TRBD1, 5 bases. The TCR sequence derives from an adult who received the MenACWY meningococcal vaccine as a control. The sequences come from peripheral blood, collected 28 days after the second dose of the MenACWY control vaccine. CDR3 protein: CASSSSGALSQHF. In nucleotides, the CDR3 is TGTGCCAGCAGTTCATCCGGGGCTTTGTCCCAGCATTTT.